The sequence of this T cell receptor beta chain was determined in a study of blood T cell repertoires in COVID-19. Study as a whole: From the United States, Italy and Spain came samples of acute and convalescent COVID-19. The analysed material was cDNA or gDNA that came from T cells, B-cell-depleted T cells, or PBMCs.

This clone was recorded once. Trimming took 2 bases from V and 5 from J, leaving 15 bases between them. This CDR3 contains 14 residues. Per the germline V gene, CDR1 is GTSNPN and CDR2 is SVGIG (reference sequence). The data were produced by immunoSEQ multiplex PCR, yet TCRdb's version contains in-frame clones alone and is incomplete. The sample has over 75,000 clones, 70% to 90% seen once. The source material was peripheral blood. The chain combines TRBV30 with TRBJ1-1, with D perhaps matching TRBD1 (5 bases). This TCR was recovered from a woman of 80 years or more with acute or convalescent COVID-19. CDR3 region: CAWSRRGPGTEAFF. The CDR3 nucleotides are TGTGCCTGGAGTAGGCGGGGCCCAGGGACTGAAGCTTTCTTT.